This T cell receptor (beta chain) derives from a study of blood T cell repertoires in COVID-19. About the study: The United States, Italy and Spain provided the acute and convalescent COVID-19 samples. Sources were T cells, B-cell-depleted T cells, or PBMCs; the material itself was cDNA or gDNA.

V gave up 1 base and J gave up 0 bases, with 13 bases separating them. This CDR3 is 17 amino acids long. The germline V gene has CDR1 MNHEY and CDR2 SMNVEV (reference sequence). Method: immunoSEQ multiplex PCR; TCRdb's copy keeps in-frame clones and lacks some. The data show 150,000 to 200,000 clones, approximately 90% seen once. The source of this sequence is a woman aged 45-59 years with acute or convalescent COVID-19. The chain is built from TRBV27 and TRBJ1-5; D gene ambiguous. Sequencing was done on a sample of peripheral blood. The CDR3 sequence: CASSLLSPGGSNQPQHF. The CDR3 nucleotides are TGTGCCAGCAGTTTATTGTCCCCCGGTGGTAGCAATCAGCCCCAGCATTTT.